This TCR beta chain was recovered during a study of blood T cell repertoires in COVID-19. Study summary: Donors in the United States, Italy and Spain gave samples during acute or convalescent COVID-19. Sources were T cells, B-cell-depleted T cells, or PBMCs; the material itself was cDNA or gDNA.

Authors' data handling: Amplification with reference gene primers provided the estimates of nucleated cell counts. Libraries were prepared by immunoSEQ multiplex PCR; TCRdb keeps only in-frame clonotypes and omits some of them. V and J calls and clone size are those listed in that table; D and trimming were worked out from the DNA. The top ten hold 0.99% of the sample, which has some 250,000 clones, around 89% seen once. Germline V CDR1 and CDR2: SGHVS, FNYEAQ. Germline trimming cut 5 bases from V and 2 bases from J; bases unmatched to any gene: 8. The CDR3 runs to 16 residues. The V and J genes are TRBV7-6 and TRBJ2-7; 11 bases fit TRBD1. The TCR was taken from a woman aged 40 to 50 who had recovered from COVID-19. The source material was peripheral blood. CDR3 sequence reads: CASSRGTGGTPYEQYF. CDR3 coding DNA: TGTGCCAGCAGCCGAGGGACAGGGGGGACCCCCTACGAGCAGTACTTC.